Listed here is a single TCR beta chain. Its antigen is unidentified. The source of the sample is a study of OX40 agonist ivuxolimab in advanced cancers. Across the whole study: Dose-escalation patients suffered from hepatocellular carcinoma, melanoma, renal cell or head and neck cancer. Enrollees could have had prior anti-PD-1, anti-PD-L1 or anti-CTLA-4 therapy, which about 40% had received. Partial responses were observed in three patients, of whom one had hepatocellular carcinoma and two had cutaneous melanoma. Study results and caveats: Among patients with partial responses at 0.1-3.0 mg/kg, clonal expansion was among the lowest.

Clones were sequenced by immunoSEQ multiplex PCR, and TCRdb holds only the in-frame ones, with some missing. This sample has tens of thousands of clones, with over 70% found just once. This sequence originates from an adult with an advanced solid tumor such as melanoma, head and neck, liver or kidney cancer. The material sequenced was CD4+ or CD8+ T cells sorted from blood, taken in a trial of the OX40 agonist ivuxolimab.

The CDR3 is CASSSQGGELNEQFF. The CDR3 DNA reads as TGTGCCAGCAGCTCCCAAGGGGGGGAACTAAATGAGCAGTTCTTC. This rearrangement joins TRBV2 to TRBJ2-1; the D gene is possibly TRBD2 (7 bases). V was shortened by 6 bases and J by 7 bases, with 19 bases between the two germline ends. Germline V gene sequence: CDR1 SNHLY, CDR2 FYNNEI. The length of the CDR3 is 15 residues. Full variable domain (rest looked up from reference TRBV2 and TRBJ2-1): EPEVTQTPSHQVTQMGQEVILRCVPISNHLYFYWYRQILGQKVEFLVSFYNNEISEKSEIFDDQFSVERPDGSNFTLKIRSTKLEDSAMYFCASSSQGGELNEQFFGPGTRLTVL.